The next 4 T cell receptor beta chains were all read from a single sample in a study of technical replicates of blood from a few donors. Sequencing was performed with immunoSEQ multiplex PCR; in TCRdb, only in-frame clones are kept and a portion is missing. Of 100,000 or so clones detected, 95% appear once; the ten largest clones hold over 0.2%. The sample taken for sequencing was T cells isolated from PBMCs. Receptor source: a human donor in good health.

The chain joins TRBV7-9 to TRBJ2-7; TRBD1 matches at 9 bases. CDR3 length equals 16 residues. The junction had 10 bases not matched to a gene; V was cut back by 4 bases and J by 3 bases. The germline CDR1 and CDR2 sequences are SEHNR and FQNEAQ (reference sequence). The CDR3 nucleotides are TGTGCCAGCAGCTGGTATGACGGGACAGGGAGCTACGAGCAGTACTTC. Amino acid sequence: CASSWYDGTGSYEQYF.

The chain couples TRBV14 to TRBJ1-1; D is ambiguous. With 0 bases removed from V and 0 bases from J, the gap between germline ends came to 11 bases. Germline loops: CDR1 SGHDN, CDR2 FVKESK. CDR3 length: 16 residues. CDR3 nucleotides: TGTGCCAGCAGCCAAGAGCTAAGGAGCTTGAACACTGAAGCTTTCTTT. Translated: CASSQELRSLNTEAFF.

The chain recombines TRBV4-2 with TRBJ2-1, with D perhaps matching TRBD2 (5 bases). This CDR3 contains 15 residues. Deletions cut 0 bases from V and 6 bases from J, with 12 bases between. Germline-derived CDR1 and CDR2 are LGHNA and YNFKEQ. CDR3 region: CASSQEVIRGNEQFF. Here the CDR3 DNA reads TGTGCCAGCAGCCAAGAAGTAATCCGGGGCAATGAGCAGTTCTTC.

The CDR3 here is CASSGGQGAYEQYF. CDR3 DNA sequence: TGTGCCAGCAGCGGGGGACAGGGGGCGTACGAGCAGTACTTC. The chain uses TRBV7-9 and TRBJ2-7; the match to TRBD1 covers 12 bases. Per the germline V gene, CDR1 is SEHNR and CDR2 is FQNEAQ (reference sequence). The V and J ends lost 5 bases and 4 bases, in that order; junction bases with no gene match: 3. The CDR3 loop spans 14 amino acids. The complete variable domain, with remaining parts taken from reference TRBV7-9 and TRBJ2-7, reads DTGVSQNPRHKITKRGQNVTFRCDPISEHNRLYWYRQTLGQGPEFLTYFQNEAQLEKSRLLSDRFSAERPKGSFSTLEIQRTEQGDSAMYLCASSGGQGAYEQYFGPGTRLTVT.